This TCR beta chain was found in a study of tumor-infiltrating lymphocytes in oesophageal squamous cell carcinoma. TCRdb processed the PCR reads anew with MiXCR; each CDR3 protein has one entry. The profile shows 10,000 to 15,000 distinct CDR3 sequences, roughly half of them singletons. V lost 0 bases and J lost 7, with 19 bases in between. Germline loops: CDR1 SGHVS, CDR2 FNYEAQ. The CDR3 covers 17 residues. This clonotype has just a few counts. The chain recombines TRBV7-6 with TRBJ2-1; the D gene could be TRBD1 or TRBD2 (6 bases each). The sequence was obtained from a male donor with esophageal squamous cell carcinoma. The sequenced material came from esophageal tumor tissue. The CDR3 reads CASSLAGGGALGNEQFF. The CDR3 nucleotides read TGTGCCAGCAGCTTAGCGGGGGGCGGGGCGTTGGGAAATGAGCAGTTCTTC.